Described below is a single T cell receptor (beta chain) sequence and its context. The data are from a study of control samples from healthy donors and cancer patients. Clones were read by immunoSEQ multiplex PCR, and TCRdb kept only the in-frame ones, dropping some. The data show around 110,000 clones, roughly 91% seen once. The sample comprised blood. The source of this sequence is a woman aged 65 to 85 in good health.

Here the CDR3 reads CASSLVTGIEEKLFF. The DNA for the CDR3 is TGTGCCAGCAGCTTAGTAACGGGGATAGAAGAAAAACTGTTTTTT. J is TRBJ1-4 and V is TRBV7-2; D is ambiguous. CDR1 is SGHTA, CDR2 FQGNSA, per germline. Deletions cut 1 base from V and 8 bases from J, with 14 bases between. The CDR3 covers 15 residues.